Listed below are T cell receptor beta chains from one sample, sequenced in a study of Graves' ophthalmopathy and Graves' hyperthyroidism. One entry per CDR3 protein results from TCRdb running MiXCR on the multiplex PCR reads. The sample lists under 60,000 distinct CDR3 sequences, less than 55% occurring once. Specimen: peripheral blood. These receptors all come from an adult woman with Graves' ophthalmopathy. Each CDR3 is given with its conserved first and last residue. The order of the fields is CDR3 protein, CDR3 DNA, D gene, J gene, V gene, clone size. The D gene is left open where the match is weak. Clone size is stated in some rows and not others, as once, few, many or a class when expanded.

CASRGLAASTDTQYF TGTGCCAGCAGGGGACTAGCCGCTAGCACAGATACGCAGTATTTT TRBD2 TRBJ2-3 TRBV6-1 many
CSANRRFSGSSYNEQFF TGCAGTGCCAACAGACGTTTTAGCGGGAGCTCCTACAATGAGCAGTTCTTC TRBD2 TRBJ2-1 TRBV20-1 -
CASSSSGTGRDTQYF TGCGCCAGCAGCTCTTCCGGGACAGGGAGGGATACGCAGTATTTT TRBD1 TRBJ2-3 TRBV5-1 once
CSATQPGDGYTF TGCAGTGCTACCCAGCCGGGTGATGGCTACACCTTC - TRBJ1-2 TRBV20-1 many
CASSEAAGAGNTIYF TGTGCCAGCAGTGAAGCGGCAGGGGCTGGAAACACCATATATTTT - TRBJ1-3 TRBV6-1 many
CASSIRETQYF TGTGCCAGTAGTATTAGGGAGACCCAGTACTTC - TRBJ2-5 TRBV19 -
CASSEGSASYNEQFF TGTGCCAGCAGCGAGGGGAGCGCTTCCTACAATGAGCAGTTCTTC - TRBJ2-1 TRBV9 many
CASSQGVGGSSYEQYF TGTGCCAGCAGCCAAGGCGTCGGCGGGAGCTCCTACGAGCAGTACTTC TRBD2 TRBJ2-7 TRBV3-1 many
CASSLTGGSTYEQYF TGCGCCAGCAGCTTGACTGGCGGGAGTACCTACGAGCAGTACTTC TRBD2 TRBJ2-7 TRBV5-1 many
CASSPGSDEQFF TGTGCCAGCAGTCCAGGTTCTGATGAGCAGTTCTTC - TRBJ2-1 TRBV2 medium-sized
CASSYSVSTDTQYF TGTGCCAGCAGCTACAGCGTAAGCACAGATACGCAGTATTTT - TRBJ2-3 TRBV11-2 many
CASSGSGTYTEAFF TGTGCCAGCAGTGGCTCGGGTACGTACACTGAAGCTTTCTTT - TRBJ1-1 TRBV2 -
CASSQGAWGRAKNIQYF TGTGCCAGCAGCCAAGGAGCGTGGGGTCGAGCCAAAAACATTCAGTACTTC - TRBJ2-4 TRBV9 -
CASFKGQLNTEAFF TGTGCCAGTTTCAAGGGACAGCTCAACACTGAAGCTTTCTTT TRBD1 TRBJ1-1 TRBV19 -
CASSLGSGRTYNEQFF TGTGCCAGCAGCCTAGGAAGCGGAAGAACCTACAATGAGCAGTTCTTC - TRBJ2-1 TRBV14 -
CASRARLAIAKNIQYF TGTGCCAGCAGAGCCCGACTAGCGATAGCCAAAAACATTCAGTACTTC TRBD2 TRBJ2-4 TRBV10-3 once
CASSPQSPGLAGVSSYNEQFF TGTGCCAGCAGTCCCCAATCCCCGGGACTAGCGGGAGTAAGCTCCTACAATGAGCAGTTCTTC TRBD2 TRBJ2-1 TRBV25-1 -
CASSGRDRGDEQYF TGCGCCAGCAGTGGACGGGACAGAGGGGACGAGCAGTACTTC TRBD1 TRBJ2-7 TRBV10-1 medium-sized
CASSLDGTKNNEQYF TGCGCCAGCAGCTTGGATGGGACTAAGAACAATGAGCAGTATTTT TRBD2 TRBJ2-3 TRBV5-1 few
CASSPDLHEQFF TGTGCCAGCAGTCCAGACCTCCATGAGCAGTTCTTC - TRBJ2-1 TRBV7-9 -
CASSYTIAKNIQYF TGTGCCAGCAGTTATACAATAGCCAAAAACATTCAGTACTTC - TRBJ2-4 TRBV6-6 many
CASSLIRDREGWLPQHF TGTGCCAGCAGTTTAATCCGTGACAGGGAGGGTTGGCTGCCCCAGCATTTT TRBD1 TRBJ1-5 TRBV6-1 many
CASSAGGFNQPQHF TGTGCCAGCAGTGCAGGGGGCTTCAATCAGCCCCAGCATTTT TRBD1 TRBJ1-5 TRBV7-8 -
CASSRGVTQYF TGTGCCAGCAGCCGTGGGGTTACGCAGTATTTT - TRBJ2-3 TRBV11-2 -
CSVRTGWEKLFF TGCAGTGTAAGGACGGGTTGGGAAAAACTGTTTTTT - TRBJ1-4 TRBV20-1 -
CASSQGLAGGPEQFF TGTGCCAGCAGCCAAGGTCTAGCGGGAGGGCCTGAGCAGTTCTTC TRBD2 TRBJ2-1 TRBV3-1 many
CASTPGQGQGTQYF TGTGCCAGCACGCCGGGACAGGGCCAAGGGACCCAGTACTTC TRBD1 TRBJ2-5 TRBV25-1 -
CSARTPGLHTGELFF TGCAGTGCTAGAACCCCGGGACTCCACACCGGGGAGCTGTTTTTT - TRBJ2-2 TRBV20-1 many